These T cell receptor beta chains were read from a single sample in a study of blood T cell repertoires in COVID-19. Libraries were prepared by immunoSEQ multiplex PCR; TCRdb keeps only in-frame clonotypes and omits some of them. The table has 470,000 or so clones, about 85% seen once. The source material was PBMCs or T cells enriched from blood (not recorded which). These receptor sequences come from a woman aged 18-35 years with acute COVID-19. Both conserved end residues are part of each CDR3. The order of the fields is CDR3 DNA, CDR3 protein, V gene, CDR3 length, D gene, clone size, J gene. D genes are given only for firm matches. Only some rows state a clone size, as once, few, many or a class for expanded clones.

DNA: TGTGCCAGCAGTTTTGTCGATTCACCCCTCCACTTT
CDR3: CASSFVDSPLHF
V: TRBV25-1
length: 12
D: -
size: -
J: TRBJ1-6

DNA: TGTGCCAGCAGAGGTCCAGGGTTGCAGGGGGTTTCGTATTTT
CDR3: CASRGPGLQGVSYF
V: TRBV2
length: 14
D: TRBD1
size: many
J: TRBJ2-3

DNA: TGTGCCAGCAGCTTAACGTCGGGCACTGAAGCTTTCTTT
CDR3: CASSLTSGTEAFF
V: TRBV11-2
length: 13
D: -
size: -
J: TRBJ1-1

DNA: TGTGCCAGTAGTATGTACCCCGGGACAGGGGGATTTGGCTACACCTTC
CDR3: CASSMYPGTGGFGYTF
V: TRBV19
length: 16
D: TRBD1
size: -
J: TRBJ1-2

DNA: TGTGCCAGCAGCCTCAGCCCAGGGGAACTCTACGAGCAGTACTTC
CDR3: CASSLSPGELYEQYF
V: TRBV28
length: 15
D: -
size: -
J: TRBJ2-7

DNA: TGCGCCAGCAGCGTGGATCGGGGGTCGGAGACCCAGTACTTC
CDR3: CASSVDRGSETQYF
V: TRBV5-1
length: 14
D: -
size: -
J: TRBJ2-5

DNA: TGTGCCAGCAGCGTACAGGGGAGCGGTCAGCCCCAGCATTTT
CDR3: CASSVQGSGQPQHF
V: TRBV5-5
length: 14
D: TRBD1
size: -
J: TRBJ1-5

DNA: TGTGCCAGCTCTTCGGCAGGGAAAATCTACGAGCAGTACTTC
CDR3: CASSSAGKIYEQYF
V: TRBV18
length: 14
D: -
size: -
J: TRBJ2-7

DNA: TGTGCCAGCAGCTTTTCGCAGAACCGCGGTTCACCCCTCCACTTT
CDR3: CASSFSQNRGSPLHF
V: TRBV11-3
length: 15
D: -
size: once
J: TRBJ1-6

DNA: TGTGCCTGGAGTGTAAAGCGGGAGATATGGACAGATACGCAGTATTTT
CDR3: CAWSVKREIWTDTQYF
V: TRBV30
length: 16
D: TRBD2
size: -
J: TRBJ2-3

DNA: TGTGCCAGCATTACAGGGGGCGTAGGGAACACTGAAGCTTTCTTT
CDR3: CASITGGVGNTEAFF
V: TRBV6-5
length: 15
D: TRBD1
size: -
J: TRBJ1-1

DNA: TGTGCCAGTAGGGGCTTTCCAGTTAACACTGAAGCTTTCTTT
CDR3: CASRGFPVNTEAFF
V: TRBV19
length: 14
D: -
size: -
J: TRBJ1-1

DNA: TGTGCCAGTTCCCGAGAGACCCAGTACTTC
CDR3: CASSRETQYF
V: TRBV3-1/TRBV3-2
length: 10
D: -
size: -
J: TRBJ2-5

DNA: TGTGCCAGCATAGGGAGTTCGACTGAAGCTTTCTTT
CDR3: CASIGSSTEAFF
V: TRBV25-1
length: 12
D: -
size: -
J: TRBJ1-1

DNA: TGTGCCAGCAGCAACCGCGGGAGTACAGATACGCAGTATTTT
CDR3: CASSNRGSTDTQYF
V: TRBV5-6
length: 14
D: TRBD2
size: -
J: TRBJ2-3

DNA: TGTGCCAGCAGTGCGTCACAGGGACGACTCGAAGCTTTCTTT
CDR3: CASSASQGRLEAFF
V: TRBV6-2/TRBV6-3
length: 14
D: -
size: -
J: TRBJ1-1

DNA: TGCGCCAGCACCGGGGACTCCTACACCGGGGAGCTGTTTTTT
CDR3: CASTGDSYTGELFF
V: TRBV10-1
length: 14
D: -
size: -
J: TRBJ2-2

DNA: TGCGCCAGCAGCCCGGGACAGGGTAGAGATCAGCCCCAGCATTTT
CDR3: CASSPGQGRDQPQHF
V: TRBV4-1
length: 15
D: TRBD1
size: few
J: TRBJ1-5

DNA: TGTGCCAGCAGCTTAGATCATACAGACAACTATGGCTACACCTTC
CDR3: CASSLDHTDNYGYTF
V: TRBV11-2
length: 15
D: -
size: -
J: TRBJ1-2

DNA: TGTGCCTGGAGGTCGGGAGGGGAGCAGTACTTC
CDR3: CAWRSGGEQYF
V: TRBV30
length: 11
D: TRBD2
size: many
J: TRBJ2-7

DNA: TGCAGCGTGGGGCCCCGACGGCCTAGCGGGAGGGAGACCCAGTACTTC
CDR3: CSVGPRRPSGRETQYF
V: TRBV29-1
length: 16
D: TRBD2
size: -
J: TRBJ2-5

DNA: TGTGCCAGCAGGCGGGACAGGATGAACTATGGCTACACCTTC
CDR3: CASRRDRMNYGYTF
V: TRBV27
length: 14
D: TRBD1
size: -
J: TRBJ1-2

DNA: TGTGCCAGCAGCGGGGACAGTTATGGCTACACCTTC
CDR3: CASSGDSYGYTF
V: TRBV7-2
length: 12
D: TRBD1
size: -
J: TRBJ1-2

DNA: TGTGCCAGCAGCTCCACGCTAGCGGGGGGGAACAATGAGCAGTTCTTC
CDR3: CASSSTLAGGNNEQFF
V: TRBV7-3
length: 16
D: TRBD2
size: -
J: TRBJ2-1

DNA: TGTGCCAGCAGCTCTTCTTCTAGCGGGAGGGCCAGAGGGGAGCTGTTTTTT
CDR3: CASSSSSSGRARGELFF
V: TRBV7-9
length: 17
D: TRBD2
size: few
J: TRBJ2-2

DNA: TGTGCCAGCAGCTTGGCCAGGGGGCGGACTGACACTGAAGCTTTCTTT
CDR3: CASSLARGRTDTEAFF
V: TRBV5-4
length: 16
D: TRBD1
size: -
J: TRBJ1-1

DNA: TGTGCCAGCATGAGGACAGGCTTCTATAGGGGAAACACCATATATTTT
CDR3: CASMRTGFYRGNTIYF
V: TRBV2
length: 16
D: TRBD1
size: -
J: TRBJ1-3

DNA: TGTGCCAGCACCCAGACAGTAACTAATGAAAAACTGTTTTTT
CDR3: CASTQTVTNEKLFF
V: TRBV6-5
length: 14
D: -
size: -
J: TRBJ1-4

DNA: TGTGCCAGCAGTTTCCGGGACAGGGATGGCTACACCTTC
CDR3: CASSFRDRDGYTF
V: TRBV12-3/TRBV12-4
length: 13
D: TRBD1
size: -
J: TRBJ1-2

DNA: TGTGCCATCAGTGGGACGGACAACCTGGGGGAAAAACTGTTTTTT
CDR3: CAISGTDNLGEKLFF
V: TRBV10-3
length: 15
D: -
size: -
J: TRBJ1-4

DNA: TGTGCCAGCAGTTCGCCGGGACAGGGTAGAGATGGCTACACCTTC
CDR3: CASSSPGQGRDGYTF
V: TRBV27
length: 15
D: TRBD1
size: -
J: TRBJ1-2

DNA: TGTGCCAGCAGCCGCCGGGACAGGCCTACAGATACGCAGTATTTT
CDR3: CASSRRDRPTDTQYF
V: TRBV7-2
length: 15
D: TRBD1
size: -
J: TRBJ2-3

DNA: TGCAGCCCCAGAGGCCCTTTCTTT
CDR3: CSPRGPFF
V: TRBV20-1
length: 8
D: -
size: -
J: TRBJ1-1

DNA: TGTGCCAGCAGTTCCACAGGGGACGAGCAGTACTTC
CDR3: CASSSTGDEQYF
V: TRBV12-3/TRBV12-4
length: 12
D: TRBD1
size: -
J: TRBJ2-7

DNA: TGTGCCAGCAGTTTTGAGGGGGACCCCAACTATGGCTACACCTTC
CDR3: CASSFEGDPNYGYTF
V: TRBV28
length: 15
D: -
size: once
J: TRBJ1-2

DNA: TGTGCCAGTAGTCAAAGGGGCAATGAGCAGTTCTTC
CDR3: CASSQRGNEQFF
V: TRBV19
length: 12
D: -
size: -
J: TRBJ2-1

DNA: TGTGCCAGCAGCTTGGGCAGAGATAACTACGAGCAGTACTTC
CDR3: CASSLGRDNYEQYF
V: TRBV7-9
length: 14
D: -
size: -
J: TRBJ2-7

DNA: TGTGCCAGCTCACCACCGTCACAGCAAAACACTGAAGCTTTCTTT
CDR3: CASSPPSQQNTEAFF
V: TRBV18
length: 15
D: -
size: -
J: TRBJ1-1

DNA: TGTGCCTGGAGTGCTTCGGGGGGGCCCCAGCATTTT
CDR3: CAWSASGGPQHF
V: TRBV30
length: 12
D: -
size: -
J: TRBJ1-5

DNA: TGTGCCAGCTCACCCCCGAGTGGGACAGACTATAACTATGGCTACACCTTC
CDR3: CASSPPSGTDYNYGYTF
V: TRBV18
length: 17
D: TRBD1
size: few
J: TRBJ1-2

DNA: TGTGCCAGCAGCCAGAGGGGGACAGGGGGCAACACTGAAGCTTTCTTT
CDR3: CASSQRGTGGNTEAFF
V: TRBV7-9
length: 16
D: TRBD1
size: -
J: TRBJ1-1

DNA: TGTGCCTGGAGTGTACGGGGTGGACTGAATGAGCAGTTCTTC
CDR3: CAWSVRGGLNEQFF
V: TRBV30
length: 14
D: -
size: once
J: TRBJ2-1

DNA: TGTGCCAGTAGTATTGGGGACAGGGTGAACACTGAAGCTTTCTTT
CDR3: CASSIGDRVNTEAFF
V: TRBV19
length: 15
D: TRBD1
size: -
J: TRBJ1-1

DNA: TGTGCCAGCGTCCAGGAGGGCAATGAGCAGTTCTTC
CDR3: CASVQEGNEQFF
V: TRBV7-9
length: 12
D: -
size: few
J: TRBJ2-1

DNA: TGTGCCAGCAGTTGGGGACTGGCTAGCAATCAGCCCCAGCATTTT
CDR3: CASSWGLASNQPQHF
V: TRBV7-2
length: 15
D: -
size: -
J: TRBJ1-5

DNA: TGTGCCAGCAGCGCCGGGACAGCTAAAGAGACCCAGTACTTC
CDR3: CASSAGTAKETQYF
V: TRBV5-6
length: 14
D: TRBD1
size: -
J: TRBJ2-5

DNA: TGTGCCAGCAGCTTGATCGGTAGACAGACTAACTATGGCTACACCTTC
CDR3: CASSLIGRQTNYGYTF
V: TRBV5-4
length: 16
D: -
size: few
J: TRBJ1-2

DNA: TGTGCCAGCAGTTCCGGCGCGACTATTACCTACGAGCAGTACTTC
CDR3: CASSSGATITYEQYF
V: TRBV27
length: 15
D: -
size: -
J: TRBJ2-7

DNA: TGTGCTAGTGGTTACGGGACATATCAGCCCCAGCATTTT
CDR3: CASGYGTYQPQHF
V: TRBV12-5
length: 13
D: -
size: -
J: TRBJ1-5

DNA: TGTGCCAGCAGTTTCGGGACAGGGGTTTATCAGCCCCAGCATTTT
CDR3: CASSFGTGVYQPQHF
V: TRBV6-2/TRBV6-3
length: 15
D: TRBD1
size: -
J: TRBJ1-5

DNA: TGTGCCAGCATTCGGATAGCGGGGGGTGAGGGGGAGCTGTTTTTT
CDR3: CASIRIAGGEGELFF
V: TRBV6-5
length: 15
D: TRBD2
size: -
J: TRBJ2-2

DNA: TGCGCCAGCAGCCCGCCCTCACCGGGACACAGCTATGGCTACACCTTC
CDR3: CASSPPSPGHSYGYTF
V: TRBV4-1
length: 16
D: -
size: once
J: TRBJ1-2

DNA: TGTGCCAGCAGGAGGGGACTAGCGGGGGGTAACAAAAACATTCAGTACTTC
CDR3: CASRRGLAGGNKNIQYF
V: TRBV2
length: 17
D: TRBD2
size: -
J: TRBJ2-4

DNA: TGCGCCAGCAGCGCCCAAACAGGGGGCTCGGAAAAACTGTTTTTT
CDR3: CASSAQTGGSEKLFF
V: TRBV5-1
length: 15
D: TRBD1
size: -
J: TRBJ1-4